This T cell receptor beta chain was documented in a study of cytotoxic CD8 clonotypes in ibrutinib-treated CLL. Looking at the study overall: The samples contained 260,000 or so productive templates on average. They also contained an average of roughly 90,000 productive rearrangements.

General observations from the study: Higher circulating CD8+ T-cell counts strongly accompanied higher baseline clonality, above age-matched healthy donors.

In germline, CDR1 is MNHEY, CDR2 SVGAGI. The CDR3 extends over 16 amino acids. Trimming pared 0 bases from V and 3 bases from J, leaving 15 bases between. Measured with immunoSEQ multiplex PCR; TCRdb has only the in-frame clones, and not every one. The profile shows more than 200,000 clones, around three quarters of them singletons. With regard to this clone: The antigen is undetermined.

The rearrangement uses TRBV6-5 and TRBJ2-7; D may be TRBD1 or TRBD2 (6 bases each). This TCR derives from a human donor with chronic lymphocytic leukemia. The sample in question was PBMCs, obtained after 24 months of ibrutinib treatment. The CDR3 DNA reads TGTGCCAGCAGTTACTCGAGGGGGACGGGAGTCTACGAGCAGTACTTC. Translated, it gives CASSYSRGTGVYEQYF.